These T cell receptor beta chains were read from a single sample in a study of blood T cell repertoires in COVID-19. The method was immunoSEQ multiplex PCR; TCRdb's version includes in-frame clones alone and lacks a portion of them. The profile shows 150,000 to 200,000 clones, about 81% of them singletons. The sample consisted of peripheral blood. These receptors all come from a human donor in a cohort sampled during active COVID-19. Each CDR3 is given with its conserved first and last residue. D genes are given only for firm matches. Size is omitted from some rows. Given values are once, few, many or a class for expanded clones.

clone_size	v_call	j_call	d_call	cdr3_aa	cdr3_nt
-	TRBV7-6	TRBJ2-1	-	CASSKSGPGLGLGDEQFF	TGTGCCAGCAGCAAGAGCGGCCCCGGGTTGGGCCTTGGCGATGAGCAGTTCTTC
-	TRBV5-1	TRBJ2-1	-	CASSSSLEKNNEQFF	TGCGCCAGCAGCTCCTCACTCGAAAAAAACAATGAGCAGTTCTTC
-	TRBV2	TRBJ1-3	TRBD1	CASSEPEGTGVYGNTIYF	TGTGCCAGCAGTGAACCGGAGGGGACAGGGGTTTACGGAAACACCATATATTTT
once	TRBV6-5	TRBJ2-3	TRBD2	CASSYLSGSPRGTQYF	TGTGCCAGCAGTTACTTAAGCGGGAGCCCGAGGGGAACGCAGTATTTT
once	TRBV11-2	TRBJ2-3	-	CASSFRNRSTDTQYF	TGTGCCAGCAGCTTCCGGAACAGATCTACAGATACGCAGTATTTT
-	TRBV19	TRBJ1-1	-	CASSAGMLLNTEAFF	TGTGCCAGTAGTGCCGGGATGCTCTTGAACACTGAAGCTTTCTTT
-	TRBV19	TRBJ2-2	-	CASSPLPGATGELFF	TGTGCCAGTAGTCCTCTCCCGGGAGCCACCGGGGAGCTGTTTTTT
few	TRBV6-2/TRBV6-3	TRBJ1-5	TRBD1	CASSWTGGNQPQHF	TGTGCCAGCAGTTGGACAGGGGGCAATCAGCCCCAGCATTTT
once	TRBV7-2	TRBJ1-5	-	CASSLEGGQGQPQHF	TGTGCCAGCAGCTTAGAGGGGGGGCAGGGGCAGCCCCAGCATTTT
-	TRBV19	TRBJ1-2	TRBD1	CASSRTGDFYGYTF	TGTGCCAGTAGTAGGACAGGGGATTTTTACGGCTACACCTTC
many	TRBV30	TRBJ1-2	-	CAWTPAGEFYGYTF	TGTGCCTGGACCCCGGCGGGGGAATTCTATGGCTACACCTTC
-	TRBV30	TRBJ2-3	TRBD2	CAWSRLAGGPTDTQYF	TGTGCCTGGAGTAGACTAGCGGGGGGGCCCACAGATACGCAGTATTTT
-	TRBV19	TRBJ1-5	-	CASSRQGLGQPQHF	TGTGCCAGTAGTCGGCAGGGGTTAGGTCAGCCCCAGCATTTT
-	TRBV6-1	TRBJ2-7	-	CASSEVARYEQYF	TGTGCCAGCAGTGAAGTCGCGCGTTACGAGCAGTACTTC
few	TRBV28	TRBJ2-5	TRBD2	CASSPAGGRETQYF	TGTGCCAGCAGTCCCGCGGGGGGTAGAGAGACCCAGTACTTC
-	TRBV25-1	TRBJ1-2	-	CASSGYTYGYTF	TGTGCCAGCAGTGGGTACACCTATGGCTACACCTTC
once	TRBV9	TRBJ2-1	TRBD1	CASSLPGQGHNEQFF	TGTGCCAGCAGCCTCCCGGGACAGGGCCACAATGAGCAGTTCTTC
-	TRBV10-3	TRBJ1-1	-	CAISPSPDTEAFF	TGTGCCATCAGTCCCTCCCCGGACACTGAAGCTTTCTTT
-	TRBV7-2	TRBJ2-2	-	CASSLRTAGWGELFF	TGTGCCAGCAGCTTAAGGACGGCAGGGTGGGGGGAGCTGTTTTTT
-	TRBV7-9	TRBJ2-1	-	CASSLAGNYYNEQFF	TGTGCCAGCAGCTTAGCCGGTAACTACTACAATGAGCAGTTCTTC
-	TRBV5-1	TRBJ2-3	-	CASRPLQRPTGTDTQYF	TGCGCCAGCAGACCCCTTCAAAGACCCACAGGCACAGATACGCAGTATTTT
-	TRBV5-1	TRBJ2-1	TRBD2	CASSLAGVVNEQFF	TGCGCCAGCAGCCTAGCGGGAGTGGTGAATGAGCAGTTCTTC
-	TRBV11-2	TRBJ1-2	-	CASSSQGRDGYTF	TGTGCCAGCAGCTCCCAGGGAAGAGATGGCTACACCTTC
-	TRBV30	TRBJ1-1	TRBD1	CAWRLQGAGTEAFF	TGTGCCTGGAGATTGCAGGGGGCGGGCACTGAAGCTTTCTTT
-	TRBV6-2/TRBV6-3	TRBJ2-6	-	CASSARVASGANVLTF	TGTGCCAGCAGTGCCAGGGTAGCCTCTGGGGCCAACGTCCTGACTTTC
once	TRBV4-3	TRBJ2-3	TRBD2	CASSQDREGLYTQYF	TGCGCCAGCAGCCAAGACCGGGAGGGCCTTTATACGCAGTATTTT